What follows describes a single T cell receptor beta chain. Its antigen is unknown. These data originate in a study of blood T cells in healthy people across ages. Notes on the study in general: PBMC samples, being unsorted, prevented any conclusive comparison of naive and antigen-experienced cells.

This CDR3 contains 14 residues. Germline lookup yields CDR1 SNHLY and CDR2 FYNNEI. V gave up 2 bases and J gave up 4 bases; unmatched junction bases: 2. The use of a sample-barcoded 5' primer and a J-beta primer mix characterized a second PCR of about 7 to 12 cycles. Tagging of each cDNA molecule was performed by a template-switch adaptor with 12 random nucleotides. MiXCR was run by TCRdb on the 5' RACE reads, yielding one entry per CDR3 protein. The table records 750,000 to 950,000 distinct CDR3 sequences, approximately 55% of them present only once. Source material: blood. The chain uses TRBV2 and TRBJ2-5; 9 positions agree with TRBD2. The sequence was obtained from a man older than 75 in good health. The CDR3 here is CASSETAGGETQYF. CDR3 coding DNA: TGTGCCAGCAGTGAAACAGCGGGGGGAGAGACCCAGTACTTC. Using reference TRBV2 and TRBJ2-5 for the parts outside the CDR3, the full variable domain is EPEVTQTPSHQVTQMGQEVILRCVPISNHLYFYWYRQILGQKVEFLVSFYNNEISEKSEIFDDQFSVERPDGSNFTLKIRSTKLEDSAMYFCASSETAGGETQYFGPGTRLLVL.